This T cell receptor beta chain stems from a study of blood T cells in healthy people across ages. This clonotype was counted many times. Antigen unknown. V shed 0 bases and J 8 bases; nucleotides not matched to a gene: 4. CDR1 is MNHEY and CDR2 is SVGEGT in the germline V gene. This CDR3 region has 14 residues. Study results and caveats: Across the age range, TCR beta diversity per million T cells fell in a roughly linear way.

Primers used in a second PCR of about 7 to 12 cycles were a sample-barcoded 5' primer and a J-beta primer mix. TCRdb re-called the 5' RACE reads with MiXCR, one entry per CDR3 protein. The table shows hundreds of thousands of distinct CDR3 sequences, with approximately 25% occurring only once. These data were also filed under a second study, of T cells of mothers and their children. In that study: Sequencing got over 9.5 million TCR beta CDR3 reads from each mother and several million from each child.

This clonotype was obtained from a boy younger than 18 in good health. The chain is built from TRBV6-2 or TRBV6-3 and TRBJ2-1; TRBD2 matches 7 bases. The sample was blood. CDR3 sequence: CASSYSSGVDEQFF. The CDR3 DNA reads TGTGCCAGCAGTTACTCGAGCGGGGTCGATGAGCAGTTCTTC.